The T cell receptor beta chain under discussion was sequenced for a study of long-term antiretroviral therapy in people with HIV. The V gene lost 0 bases and the J gene lost 0 bases, with 6 bases spanning the gap. Germline V gene sequence: CDR1 SGHVS, CDR2 FQNEAQ. This CDR3 spans 14 amino acids. As for this clone: As yet, its antigen is unknown.

Assay version v3.0 of immunoSEQ was used, and it was run at survey level. It was roughly 40,000-50,000 T-cell genomes per sample that sequencing targeted. Sequencing was performed with immunoSEQ multiplex PCR; in TCRdb, only in-frame clones are kept and a portion is missing. The sample has fewer than 30,000 clones, about four fifths seen once. Study results and caveats: Post-treatment diversity went higher with ART but stayed below transplant donor controls.

The specimen was unsorted PBMCs, collected 0.7 years before starting antiretroviral therapy. This chain joins TRBV7-8 and TRBJ2-7; D gene unclear. The TCR sequence derives from a man aged 30 to 45 with HIV. The CDR3: CASSLAHHSYEQYF. The CDR3 DNA reads as TGTGCCAGCAGCTTAGCCCACCACTCCTACGAGCAGTACTTC. Full variable domain (remainder filled in from reference TRBV7-8 and TRBJ2-7): GAGVSQSPRYKVAKRGQDVALRCDPISGHVSLFWYQQALGQGPEFLTYFQNEAQLDKSGLPSDRFFAERPEGSVSTLKIQRTQQEDSAVYLCASSLAHHSYEQYFGPGTRLTVT.